This TCR beta chain was profiled in a study of CD8 T cells in ankylosing spondylitis (TCRdb year 2017). Regarding the study in general: The study set out to find disease-linked TCR variants by profiling T cell receptor beta repertoires in ankylosing spondylitis patients and healthy donors. The full study cohort was made up of about two dozen ankylosing spondylitis patients and 108 healthy donors. Peripheral blood was sampled, and synovial fluid was also collected from ankylosing spondylitis patients.

The germline V gene specifies SGHRS as CDR1 and YFSETQ as CDR2. The CDR3 numbers 15 residues from cysteine through phenylalanine. The sequence is cut down to CDR3 DNA, 45 bases in frame from base 1. Here V drops 4 bases and J drops 5 bases, and the junction holds 7 bases not matched to any gene. The sequencer listed for this sample is Illumina HiSeq 2500. TCR beta libraries were prepared by quantitative 5'-RACE with molecular barcodes. The paper's data handling went like this. Disease-linked TCR variants were identified with a new computational method built on a probabilistic model of VDJ rearrangement. TCRdb passed the public sequencing reads through fastp at Q25 and MiXCR, retaining productive beta sequences. Records with the same CDR3 protein are collapsed into one entry carrying the most frequent genes and DNA. TCRdb, not the authors, supplied the V and J calls. The table for this sample lists about 260,000 distinct CDR3 sequences; around 19% of them were counted only once. Of the sample, 7.8% is held by the ten largest clones.

This clonotype was seen more than once but under ten times. What this receptor recognizes is not known. One base away there is no much larger clone; base qualities are not given. Results the study describes overall, beyond this receptor: Some of the motif variants had been reported before in the synovial fluid and blood of reactive arthritis patients, a finding that suggests common disease-initiation mechanisms. According to the report, matched synovial fluid samples from ankylosing spondylitis patients were significantly enriched for the disease-linked clones. A TCR beta motif of fewer than 10 highly homologous amino acid variants appeared characteristic of blood from ankylosing spondylitis patients. In peripheral blood, the disease-linked clones were found at relatively low frequencies and had a CD8+ phenotype.

Source material: blood, either unsorted or a sorted T cell fraction (not recorded which). The sequence was collected from a male donor with ankylosing spondylitis or in good health (not recorded which). The rearranged chain carries TRBV5-1 and TRBJ2-2, and 8 junction bases match TRBD2. The CDR3 reads CASSTTSVVTGELFF. The base sequence is TGCGCCAGCAGCACGACTAGCGTGGTTACCGGGGAGCTGTTTTTT.